This T cell receptor beta chain was sequenced for a study of shared clonotypes between healthy human individuals (dated by TCRdb to the early 2020s). Broadly, across the study: The cohort comprised a couple of women and a few men aged 18 to 49 years. For each donor, three plates each were used for CD4 naive and CD4 memory, two plates were used for CD8 naive, and one plate was used for CD8 memory. To estimate repertoire size and how much clonotype sharing occurs between individuals, the study deeply sequenced the blood TCR repertoires of roughly 5 healthy adults. Different laboratories and diverse techniques were used to prepare libraries and sequence TCR repertoires, to increase sequencing depth and limit assay-specific biases. Each donor's leukapheresis produced roughly between roughly 0.9 and 8.9 billion PBMCs. The investigation overall reported the following: Compared with non-shared clonotypes, clonotypes shared by all four sorted-subset donors had higher generation probabilities. About 5% of naive CD4, 3% to 4% of naive CD8, approximately 2.2% of memory CD4, and around 0.42% of memory CD8 clonotypes were shared across a handful of donors. Sampling was limited to blood, and TCR repertoires in tissue likely differ from TCR repertoires in blood. Pairwise subsampling indicated that sequencing depth was expected to affect the degree of clonotype sharing among donors. Larger estimated clonotype richness was generally found for naive subsets than for memory subsets. Because the study included only a small number of donors, the genetic and exposure-history diversity represented was limited. Even with the large sequencing depth, rarefaction of the sorted-subset datasets indicated that sequencing was incomplete.

CDR1 and CDR2 were assigned from the germline V gene as MGHDK and SYGVNS. Relative to germline, V is 2 bases shorter and J is 6 bases shorter, with 7 bases between their ends. Including the terminal cysteine and phenylalanine, the CDR3 comprises 13 residues. Of the read, only the CDR3 DNA is kept; its 39 bases are in frame from base 1. Using the deep immunoSEQ assay, TCR CDR3 regions were amplified from genomic DNA by multiplex PCR. Extracted genomic DNA from each cell subset was distributed evenly across all wells of several immunoSEQ 96-well plates, and each plate was treated as a replicate. For sorted subsets, each replicate PCR was loaded with roughly 200 ng genomic DNA, equivalent to 30,000 or so T cell genomes. Purified libraries were measured with a Qubit 3.0 fluorometer, size-checked on a Bioanalyzer 2100, and measured again with the KAPA Library Quantification kit. Each immunoSEQ 96-well plate was sequenced on its own single-read 150-cycle Illumina NextSeq 550 flow cell. As for the authors' bioinformatics: Because the immunoSEQ output held only junctional sequences and lacked quality scores, the filtering could not match the filtering applied to full-length reads. Sequences were annotated with PyIR, a Python wrapper for IgBLAST v1.9, using IMGT germline references to assign V/J genes and CDR3. Reads with weak V/J assignments (E-value above 1e-6), missing CDR3, stop codons, out-of-frame junctions, or ambiguous translated residues were removed. A V3J clonotype was defined by an identical inferred V gene, J gene, and CDR3 amino acid sequence. Percentage overlap between repertoires was computed as shared unique clonotypes divided by the size of the smaller repertoire. RTK rarefaction, the Chao1 estimator, and Recon v2.1 estimates of unobserved clonotypes were used to assess repertoire richness. For all TCRbeta clonotypes obtained by the gDNA method from four donors, generation probabilities were computed with OLGA. Sourced from immuneACCESS, this table was stored by TCRdb with only in-frame sequences that have V and J called. A share of the clones is absent; for the studies checked, an unresolved V gene accounts for under half, and the remainder has no known explanation. For V, J and clone size, that table is used; D and trimming come from the DNA. The sample has around 2.5 million clones on record, 90% to 95% of them singletons. The ten largest clones represent approximately 0.36% of the sample.

The donors were healthy, HIV-negative adults with no recently reported acute infections or vaccinations. Every donor was a Caucasian adult living in Nashville, Tennessee, USA. CD4+ T cells were enriched through magnetic negative selection, after which naive cells were positively selected on CD45RA and the remaining negative fraction served as the memory subset. Blood was collected by leukapheresis, and PBMCs were isolated by Ficoll-Histopaque density gradient centrifugation and then cryopreserved in liquid nitrogen vapor phase. Analytical flow cytometry was used to check the purity and quantity of each magnetically sorted T cell population. From each sorted fraction, genomic DNA was isolated and quantified by UV absorbance on a Nanodrop 2000c. On this clone itself: Its antigen target is currently unknown. Per-base quality was not reported, and no clone a single base away is much larger than it.

The sequence derives from a man aged 18 to 35 in good health. Some clones in this sample may be carry-over from other donors' samples. The rearrangement joined TRBV25-1 to TRBJ1-4; the D gene identity is not certain. The sequenced material came from naive CD4+ T cells from PBMCs. This specimen's cell subset or site label, interpreted: CD45RA+ positively selected. In nucleotides, the sequence is TGTGCCAGCAGTGAACCAGTAGATGAAAAACTGTTTTTT. It is translated as CASSEPVDEKLFF.